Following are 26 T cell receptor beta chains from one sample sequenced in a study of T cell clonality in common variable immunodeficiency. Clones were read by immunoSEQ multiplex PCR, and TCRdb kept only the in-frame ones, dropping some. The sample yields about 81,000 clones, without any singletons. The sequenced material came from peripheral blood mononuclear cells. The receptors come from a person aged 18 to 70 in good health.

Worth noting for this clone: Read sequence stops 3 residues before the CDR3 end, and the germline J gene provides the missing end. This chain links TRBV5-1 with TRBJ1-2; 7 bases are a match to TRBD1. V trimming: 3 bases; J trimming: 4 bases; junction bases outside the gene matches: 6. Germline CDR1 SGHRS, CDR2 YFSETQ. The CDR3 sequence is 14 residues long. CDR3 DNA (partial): TGCGCCAGCAGCTCCTCCCCAGGGGGCTATGGC. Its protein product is CASSSSPGGYG. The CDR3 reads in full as CASSSSPGGYGYTF.

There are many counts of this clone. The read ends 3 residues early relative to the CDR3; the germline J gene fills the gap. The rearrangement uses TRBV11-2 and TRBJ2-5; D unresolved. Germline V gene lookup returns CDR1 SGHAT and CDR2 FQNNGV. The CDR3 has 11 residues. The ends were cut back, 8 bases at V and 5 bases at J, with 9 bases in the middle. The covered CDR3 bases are TGTGCCAGCTCCCTCTCGGAGACC. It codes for CASSLSET. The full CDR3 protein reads CASSLSETQYF.

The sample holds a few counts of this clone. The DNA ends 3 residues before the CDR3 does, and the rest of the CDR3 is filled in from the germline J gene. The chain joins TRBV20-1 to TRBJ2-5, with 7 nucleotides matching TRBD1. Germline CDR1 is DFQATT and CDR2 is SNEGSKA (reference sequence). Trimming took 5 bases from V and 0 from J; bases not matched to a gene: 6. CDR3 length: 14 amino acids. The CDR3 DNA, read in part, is TGCAGTGCTCTACCCGGGACAGACCAAGAGACC. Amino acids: CSALPGTDQET. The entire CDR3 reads CSALPGTDQETQYF.

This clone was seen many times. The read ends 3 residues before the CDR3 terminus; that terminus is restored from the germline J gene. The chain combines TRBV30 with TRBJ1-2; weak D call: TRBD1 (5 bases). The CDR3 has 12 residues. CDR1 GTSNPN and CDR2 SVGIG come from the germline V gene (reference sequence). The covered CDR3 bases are TGTGCCTGGACCAGAAGGGGAGCCGGC. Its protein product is CAWTRRGAG. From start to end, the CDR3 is CAWTRRGAGYTF.

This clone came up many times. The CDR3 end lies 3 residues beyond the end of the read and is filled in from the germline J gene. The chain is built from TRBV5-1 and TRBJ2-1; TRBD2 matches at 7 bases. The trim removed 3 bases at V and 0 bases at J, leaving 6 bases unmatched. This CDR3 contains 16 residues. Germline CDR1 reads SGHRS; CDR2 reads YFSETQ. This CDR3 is CASSYLGGSSYNEQFF. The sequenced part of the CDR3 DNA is TGCGCCAGCAGCTACCTCGGGGGGAGCTCCTACAATGAG.

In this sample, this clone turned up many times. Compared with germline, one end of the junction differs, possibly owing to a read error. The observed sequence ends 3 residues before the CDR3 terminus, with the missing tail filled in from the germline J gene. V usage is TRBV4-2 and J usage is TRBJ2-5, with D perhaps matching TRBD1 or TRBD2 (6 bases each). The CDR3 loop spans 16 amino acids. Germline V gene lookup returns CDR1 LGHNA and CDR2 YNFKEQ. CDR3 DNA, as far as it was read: TGCGCCAGCAGCCAAGCTGAACAGGGAGGTCGGGAGACC. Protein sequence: CASSQAEQGGRET. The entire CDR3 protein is CASSQAEQGGRETQYF.

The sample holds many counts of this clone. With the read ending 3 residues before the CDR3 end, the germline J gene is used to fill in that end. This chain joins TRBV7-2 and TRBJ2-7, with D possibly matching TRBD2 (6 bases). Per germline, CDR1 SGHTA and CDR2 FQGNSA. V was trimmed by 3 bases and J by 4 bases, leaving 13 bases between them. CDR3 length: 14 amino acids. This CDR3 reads CASSLRAGTYEQYF. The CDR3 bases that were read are TGTGCCAGCAGCTTGAGGGCGGGAACGTACGAG.

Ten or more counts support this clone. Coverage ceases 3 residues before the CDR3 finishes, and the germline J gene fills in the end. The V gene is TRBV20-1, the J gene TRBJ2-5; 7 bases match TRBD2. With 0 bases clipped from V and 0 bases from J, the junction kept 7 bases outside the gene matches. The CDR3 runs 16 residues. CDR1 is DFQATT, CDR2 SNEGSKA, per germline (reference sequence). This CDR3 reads CSARDVASGYQETQYF. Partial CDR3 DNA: TGCAGTGCTAGAGATGTCGCTAGCGGATACCAAGAGACC.

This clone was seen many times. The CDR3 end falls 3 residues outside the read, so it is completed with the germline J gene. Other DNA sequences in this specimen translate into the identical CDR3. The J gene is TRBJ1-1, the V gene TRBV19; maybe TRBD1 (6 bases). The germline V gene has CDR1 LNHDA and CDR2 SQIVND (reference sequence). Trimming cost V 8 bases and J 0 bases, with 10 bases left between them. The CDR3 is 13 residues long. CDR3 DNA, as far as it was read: TGTGCCAGTTCGACAGGAATGAACACTGAA. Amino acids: CASSTGMNTE. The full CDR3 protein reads CASSTGMNTEAFF.

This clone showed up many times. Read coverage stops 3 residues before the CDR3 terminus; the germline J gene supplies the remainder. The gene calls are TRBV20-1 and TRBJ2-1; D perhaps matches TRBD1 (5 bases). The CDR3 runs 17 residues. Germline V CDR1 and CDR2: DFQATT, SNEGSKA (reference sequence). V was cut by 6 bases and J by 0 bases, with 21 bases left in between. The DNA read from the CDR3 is TGCAGTGCCCCCAACTCCCAGGGAATCCTCTCCTACAATGAG. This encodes CSAPNSQGILSYNE. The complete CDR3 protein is CSAPNSQGILSYNEQFF.

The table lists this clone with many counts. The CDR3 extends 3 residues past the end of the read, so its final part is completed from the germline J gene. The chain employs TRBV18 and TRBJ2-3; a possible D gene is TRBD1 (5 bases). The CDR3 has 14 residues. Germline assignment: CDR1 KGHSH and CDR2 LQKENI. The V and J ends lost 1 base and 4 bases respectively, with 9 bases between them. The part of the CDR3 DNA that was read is TGTGCCAGCTCACCACGAGAAGGGGCAGATACG. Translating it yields CASSPREGADT. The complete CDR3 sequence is CASSPREGADTQYF.

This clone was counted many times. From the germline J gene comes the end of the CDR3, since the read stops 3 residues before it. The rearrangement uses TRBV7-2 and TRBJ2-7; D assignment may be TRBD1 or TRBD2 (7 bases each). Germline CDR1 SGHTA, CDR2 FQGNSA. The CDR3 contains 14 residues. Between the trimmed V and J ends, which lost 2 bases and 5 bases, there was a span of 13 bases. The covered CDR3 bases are TGTGCCAGCAGCTTAAACAGGGGAGGGCACGAG. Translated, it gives CASSLNRGGHE. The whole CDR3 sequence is CASSLNRGGHEQYF.

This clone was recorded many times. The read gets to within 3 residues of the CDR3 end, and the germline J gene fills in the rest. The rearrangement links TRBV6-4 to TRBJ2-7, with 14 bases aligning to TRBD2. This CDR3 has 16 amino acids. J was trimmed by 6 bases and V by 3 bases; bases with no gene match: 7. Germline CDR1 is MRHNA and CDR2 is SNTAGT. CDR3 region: CASSEDGTSGSSEQYF. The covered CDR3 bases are TGTGCCAGCAGTGAGGACGGGACTAGCGGGAGTAGCGAG.

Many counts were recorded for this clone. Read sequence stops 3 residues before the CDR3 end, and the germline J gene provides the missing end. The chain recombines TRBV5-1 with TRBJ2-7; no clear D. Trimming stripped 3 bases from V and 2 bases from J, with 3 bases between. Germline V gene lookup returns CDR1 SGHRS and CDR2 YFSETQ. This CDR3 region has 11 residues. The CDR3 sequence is CASSSTYEQYF. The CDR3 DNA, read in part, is TGCGCCAGCAGCTCCACCTACGAG.

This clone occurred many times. CDR3 residues: CASSELAGEVETQYF. The sequenced CDR3 bases are TGTGCCAGCAGTGAACTAGCGGGAGAAGTAGAGACC. This chain uses TRBV2 with TRBJ2-5; 10 bases line up with TRBD2. Sequencing ends 3 residues short of the CDR3 end; the germline J gene provides the rest. Per germline, CDR1 SNHLY and CDR2 FYNNEI. V shed 2 bases and J 4 bases; nucleotides not matched to a gene: 4. The CDR3 totals 15 residues.

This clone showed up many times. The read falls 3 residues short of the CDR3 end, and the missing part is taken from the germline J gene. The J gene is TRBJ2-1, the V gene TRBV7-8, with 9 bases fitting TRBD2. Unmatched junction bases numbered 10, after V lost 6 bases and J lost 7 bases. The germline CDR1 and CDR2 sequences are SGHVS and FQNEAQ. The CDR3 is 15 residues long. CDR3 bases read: TGTGCCAGCAGTCTTTCTAGCGGGATCGGGAATGAG. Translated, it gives CASSLSSGIGNE. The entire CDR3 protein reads CASSLSSGIGNEQFF.

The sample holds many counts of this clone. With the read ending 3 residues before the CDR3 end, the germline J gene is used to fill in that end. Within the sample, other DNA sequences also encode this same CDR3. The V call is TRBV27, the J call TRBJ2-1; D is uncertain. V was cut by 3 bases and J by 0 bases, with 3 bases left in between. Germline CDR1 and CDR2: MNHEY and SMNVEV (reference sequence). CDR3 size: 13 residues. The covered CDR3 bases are TGTGCCAGCAGTTTCAGCTCCTACAATGAG. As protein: CASSFSSYNE. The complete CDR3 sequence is CASSFSSYNEQFF.

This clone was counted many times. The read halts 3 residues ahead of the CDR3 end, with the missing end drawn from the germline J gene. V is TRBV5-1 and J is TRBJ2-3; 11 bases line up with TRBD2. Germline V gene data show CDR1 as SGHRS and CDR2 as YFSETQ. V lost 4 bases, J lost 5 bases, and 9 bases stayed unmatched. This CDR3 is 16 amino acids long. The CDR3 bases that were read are TGCGCCAGCAGCCTACTAGCGGGAGAAGGGGGAGATACG. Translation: CASSLLAGEGGDT. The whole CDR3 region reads CASSLLAGEGGDTQYF. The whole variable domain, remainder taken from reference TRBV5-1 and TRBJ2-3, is KAGVTQTPRYLIKTRGQQVTLSCSPISGHRSVSWYQQTPGQGLQFLFEYFSETQRNKGNFPGRFSGRQFSNSRSEMNVSTLELGDSALYLCASSLLAGEGGDTQYFGPGTRLTVL.

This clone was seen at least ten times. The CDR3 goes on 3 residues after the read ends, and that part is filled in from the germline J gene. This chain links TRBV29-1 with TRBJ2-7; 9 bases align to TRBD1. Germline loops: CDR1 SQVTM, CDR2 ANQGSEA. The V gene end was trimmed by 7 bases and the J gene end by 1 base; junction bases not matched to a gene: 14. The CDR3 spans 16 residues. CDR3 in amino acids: CSAEGHPGQGSYEQYF. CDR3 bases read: TGCAGCGCCGAAGGCCACCCGGGACAGGGATCCTACGAG.

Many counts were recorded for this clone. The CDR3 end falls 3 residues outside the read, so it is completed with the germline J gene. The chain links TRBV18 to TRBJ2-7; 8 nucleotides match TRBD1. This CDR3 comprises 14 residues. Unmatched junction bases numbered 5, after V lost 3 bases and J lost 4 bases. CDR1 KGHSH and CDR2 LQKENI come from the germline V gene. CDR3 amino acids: CASSPLQGDYEQYF. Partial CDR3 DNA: TGTGCCAGCTCACCCCTACAGGGGGATTACGAG.

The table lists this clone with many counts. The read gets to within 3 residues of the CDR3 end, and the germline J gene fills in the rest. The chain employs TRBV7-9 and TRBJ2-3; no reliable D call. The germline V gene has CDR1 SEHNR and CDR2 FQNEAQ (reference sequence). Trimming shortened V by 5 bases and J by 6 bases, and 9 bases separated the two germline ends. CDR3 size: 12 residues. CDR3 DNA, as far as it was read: TGTGCCAGCAGCCTTATCCCTGATACG. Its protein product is CASSLIPDT. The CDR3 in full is CASSLIPDTQYF.

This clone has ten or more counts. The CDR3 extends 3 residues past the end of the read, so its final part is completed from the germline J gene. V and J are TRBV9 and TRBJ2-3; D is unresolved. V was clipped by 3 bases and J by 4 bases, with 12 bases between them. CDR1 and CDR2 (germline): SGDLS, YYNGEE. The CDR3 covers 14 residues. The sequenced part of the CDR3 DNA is TGTGCCAGCAGCGGGTTAGCCTTCTCAGATACG. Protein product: CASSGLAFSDT. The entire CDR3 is CASSGLAFSDTQYF.

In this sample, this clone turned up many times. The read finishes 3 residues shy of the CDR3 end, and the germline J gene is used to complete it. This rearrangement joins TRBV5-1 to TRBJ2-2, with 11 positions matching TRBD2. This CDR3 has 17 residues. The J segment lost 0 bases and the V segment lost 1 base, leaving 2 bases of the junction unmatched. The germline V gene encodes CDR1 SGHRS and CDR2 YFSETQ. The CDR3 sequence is CASSLISGRANTGELFF. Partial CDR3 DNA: TGCGCCAGCAGCTTGATTAGCGGGAGGGCGAACACCGGGGAG.

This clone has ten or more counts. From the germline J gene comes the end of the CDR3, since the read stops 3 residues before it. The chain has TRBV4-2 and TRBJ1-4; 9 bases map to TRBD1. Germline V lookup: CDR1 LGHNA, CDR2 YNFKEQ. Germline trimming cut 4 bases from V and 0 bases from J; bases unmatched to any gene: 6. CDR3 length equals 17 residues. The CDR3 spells CASSRGGQGATNEKLFF. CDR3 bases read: TGTGCCAGCAGCCGGGGGGGACAGGGAGCAACTAATGAAAAA.

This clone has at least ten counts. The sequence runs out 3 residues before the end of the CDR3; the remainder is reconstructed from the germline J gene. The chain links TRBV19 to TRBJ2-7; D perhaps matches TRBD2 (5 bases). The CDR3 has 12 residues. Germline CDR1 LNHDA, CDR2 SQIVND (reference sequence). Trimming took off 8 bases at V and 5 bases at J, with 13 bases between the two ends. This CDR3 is CASRVSGNEQYF. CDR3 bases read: TGTGCCAGTCGGGTTTCGGGGAACGAG.

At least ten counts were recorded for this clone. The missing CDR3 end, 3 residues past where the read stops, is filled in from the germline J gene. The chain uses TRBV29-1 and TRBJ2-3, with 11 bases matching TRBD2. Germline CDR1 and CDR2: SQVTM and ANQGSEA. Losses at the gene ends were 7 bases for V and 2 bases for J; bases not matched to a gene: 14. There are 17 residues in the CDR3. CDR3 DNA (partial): TGCAGCGGCGCGGGGGACCCGGGACTAGCGGACACAGATACG. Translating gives CSGAGDPGLADTDT. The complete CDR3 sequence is CSGAGDPGLADTDTQYF.